A selection of T cell receptor beta chains follows, all from one sample in a study of shared clonotypes between healthy human individuals. Libraries were prepared by immunoSEQ multiplex PCR; TCRdb keeps only in-frame clonotypes and omits some of them. There are about 2.3 million clones in the sample; 85% to 95% occur only once, and around 0.35% lies in the top ten. Material for sequencing was naive CD4+ T cells from PBMCs. The origin of the receptors is a man between 18 and 35 years old in good health. Some clones in this sample may be carry-over from other donors' samples. Both conserved end residues are part of each CDR3. A D gene is named only where the DNA matches it firmly. Size is omitted from some rows. Given values are once, few, many or a class for expanded clones.

- TRBJ2-3 - TRBV7-9 14 CASSPHGSTDTQYF TGTGCCAGCAGCCCCCACGGGTCCACAGATACGCAGTATTTT
TRBD2 TRBJ2-3 - TRBV29-1 15 CSVARGPSGSDTQYF TGCAGCGTTGCCCGGGGTCCTAGCGGTTCAGATACGCAGTATTTT
- TRBJ2-1 - TRBV27 13 CASSFRRGNEQFF TGTGCCAGCAGCTTTAGGAGAGGGAATGAGCAGTTCTTC
TRBD1 TRBJ2-6 - TRBV7-2 15 CASSPTGAGANVLTF TGTGCCAGCAGCCCGACAGGGGCAGGGGCCAACGTCCTGACTTTC
- TRBJ2-3 - TRBV7-3 14 CASSAYGGTDTQYF TGTGCCAGCAGCGCCTATGGGGGCACAGATACGCAGTATTTT
- TRBJ2-2 - TRBV28 15 CASSLGDRNTGELFF TGTGCCAGCAGTTTGGGTGACAGAAACACCGGGGAGCTGTTTTTT
TRBD1 TRBJ2-7 - TRBV28 17 CASSFVGRGQGSYEQYF TGTGCCAGCAGTTTTGTCGGTCGGGGACAGGGGTCCTACGAGCAGTACTTC
- TRBJ2-2 few TRBV7-2 13 CASSPGERGELFF TGTGCCAGCAGCCCGGGGGAGCGTGGGGAGCTGTTTTTT
- TRBJ2-1 - TRBV30 14 CAWSVGGSYNEQFF TGTGCCTGGAGTGTGGGCGGTTCCTACAATGAGCAGTTCTTC
TRBD1 TRBJ2-3 - TRBV5-4 16 CASRYGQESGTDTQYF TGTGCCAGCAGATACGGACAGGAAAGTGGAACAGATACGCAGTATTTT
- TRBJ1-4 - TRBV7-6 13 CASSLAISGKLFF TGTGCCAGCAGCTTAGCGATTTCCGGGAAACTGTTTTTT
- TRBJ2-2 once TRBV15 16 CATSLTRQGLTGELFF TGTGCCACCAGCCTGACCCGACAGGGACTCACCGGGGAGCTGTTTTTT
TRBD2 TRBJ2-1 - TRBV6-5 15 CASSPAAGGLGEQFF TGTGCCAGCAGTCCCGCGGCGGGAGGTCTTGGTGAGCAGTTCTTC
- TRBJ1-4 few TRBV7-2 13 CASSFAGGEKLFF TGTGCCAGCAGCTTTGCAGGAGGGGAAAAACTGTTTTTT
- TRBJ2-7 - TRBV14 13 CASSPTGTPKQYF TGTGCCAGCAGCCCCACCGGGACGCCAAAGCAGTACTTC
- TRBJ1-3 few TRBV18 17 CASSPYPPAPTGNTIYF TGTGCCAGCTCACCGTATCCACCCGCTCCGACAGGAAACACCATATATTTT
TRBD1 TRBJ2-1 - TRBV5-1 13 CASSLAGGNEQFF TGCGCCAGCAGCTTGGCAGGGGGCAATGAGCAGTTCTTC
TRBD1 TRBJ2-4 - TRBV7-9 15 CASSLPGQGRNIQYF TGTGCCAGCAGCCTACCGGGACAGGGGCGGAACATTCAGTACTTC
TRBD2 TRBJ2-2 - TRBV10-3 16 CATGLAGRLRAGELFF TGTGCCACCGGACTAGCGGGAAGGCTCAGGGCCGGGGAGCTGTTTTTT
TRBD2 TRBJ2-7 - TRBV5-1 18 CASSLRSLAASGGREQYF TGCGCCAGCAGCTTGAGGTCGCTGGCGGCTAGCGGGGGCAGGGAGCAGTACTTC
- TRBJ1-1 few TRBV28 13 CASSPETGTEAFF TGTGCCAGCAGCCCCGAAACCGGAACTGAAGCTTTCTTT
- TRBJ1-5 - TRBV6-5 13 CASRTGNNQPQHF TGTGCCAGCAGGACAGGAAACAATCAGCCCCAGCATTTT
- TRBJ2-6 - TRBV2 16 CASSEYGLSGANVLTF TGTGCCAGCAGTGAATACGGGCTCTCTGGGGCCAACGTCCTGACTTTC
- TRBJ1-4 - TRBV18 14 CASSPPRTREKLFF TGTGCCAGCTCACCACCGAGGACAAGGGAAAAACTGTTTTTT
TRBD1 TRBJ2-7 - TRBV7-9 14 CASSSDRGPYEQYF TGTGCCAGCAGCTCGGACAGGGGGCCCTACGAGCAGTACTTC
- TRBJ1-1 once TRBV28 13 CASSSIRRAQAFF TGTGCCAGCAGTTCGATCCGCAGGGCCCAAGCTTTCTTT
TRBD1 TRBJ1-4 - TRBV19 14 CASNRQGSQEKLFF TGTGCCAGCAACCGACAGGGGTCCCAAGAAAAACTGTTTTTT
- TRBJ1-1 - TRBV7-3 14 CASSRRGGNTEAFF TGTGCCAGCAGTCGTCGTGGCGGGAACACTGAAGCTTTCTTT
TRBD2 TRBJ2-1 - TRBV28 15 CASSLWTSGHNEQFF TGTGCCAGCAGTTTATGGACTAGCGGGCACAATGAGCAGTTCTTC
- TRBJ2-5 - TRBV5-1 11 CASSYQETQYF TGCGCCAGCAGCTATCAAGAGACCCAGTACTTC
- TRBJ2-2 - TRBV5-1 15 CASSLLASSTGELFF TGCGCCAGCAGCTTGTTGGCTAGCAGCACCGGGGAGCTGTTTTTT
- TRBJ1-2 - TRBV30 18 CAWSGPRGSPRGDYGYTF TGTGCCTGGAGTGGCCCCCGTGGAAGTCCCCGTGGGGACTATGGCTACACCTTC
TRBD1 TRBJ2-3 - TRBV6-6 14 CASSPGQLTDTQYF TGTGCCAGCAGCCCGGGACAGCTCACAGATACGCAGTATTTT
TRBD2 TRBJ2-2 once TRBV7-6 16 CASSLRLAGGTGELFF TGTGCCAGCAGCTTGCGGCTAGCGGGAGGCACCGGGGAGCTGTTTTTT
- TRBJ2-5 once TRBV28 14 CASSSGGGRETQYF TGTGCCAGCAGTTCTGGAGGGGGCAGAGAGACCCAGTACTTC
TRBD1 TRBJ1-2 - TRBV2 16 CASRAGGGQGSHGYTF TGTGCCAGCAGAGCCGGTGGGGGACAGGGATCACATGGCTACACCTTC
- TRBJ2-1 - TRBV6-5 15 CASSYSQGRPNEQFF TGTGCCAGCAGTTACTCCCAGGGTCGGCCCAATGAGCAGTTCTTC
TRBD2 TRBJ2-3 - TRBV5-4 15 CASSLRLAGEDTQYF TGTGCCAGCAGCTTGAGGCTAGCGGGCGAAGATACGCAGTATTTT
TRBD2 TRBJ2-1 - TRBV9 16 CASSEGAGGPINEQFF TGTGCCAGCAGCGAGGGCGCGGGAGGGCCTATCAATGAGCAGTTCTTC
- TRBJ1-2 - TRBV5-4 15 CASSLSGQGLHGYTF TGTGCCAGCAGCTTGAGTGGGCAGGGGCTCCATGGCTACACCTTC
- TRBJ1-1 - TRBV2 12 CASNNRATEAFF TGTGCCAGCAACAACCGGGCGACTGAAGCTTTCTTT
TRBD1 TRBJ2-2 - TRBV7-9 14 CASSLVQGAGELFF TGTGCCAGCAGCTTAGTGCAGGGGGCCGGGGAGCTGTTTTTT
TRBD2 TRBJ2-7 - TRBV6-1 14 CASIWLAGANEQYF TGTGCCAGCATCTGGCTAGCGGGAGCCAACGAGCAGTACTTC
- TRBJ1-3 - TRBV28 14 CASSSPGVGNTIYF TGTGCCAGCAGTTCCCCGGGTGTTGGAAACACCATATATTTT
- TRBJ1-6 - TRBV30 15 CAWSQSTGYNSPLHF TGTGCCTGGAGTCAGTCCACCGGTTATAATTCACCCCTCCACTTT
TRBD1 TRBJ2-5 - TRBV11-2 14 CASRGQGGSGTQYF TGTGCCAGCAGGGGACAGGGGGGTAGTGGGACCCAGTACTTC
TRBD2 TRBJ2-3 - TRBV7-2 17 CASSLGPAGGPVDTQYF TGTGCCAGCAGCTTAGGGCCAGCGGGAGGACCGGTAGATACGCAGTATTTT
- TRBJ2-5 - TRBV5-1 14 CASSLVVGQETQYF TGCGCCAGCAGCTTGGTAGTAGGCCAGGAGACCCAGTACTTC
TRBD2 TRBJ2-1 - TRBV25-1 17 CASSLSWGLAGDNEQFF TGTGCCAGCAGCCTAAGCTGGGGACTAGCGGGAGACAATGAGCAGTTCTTC
TRBD1 TRBJ2-5 - TRBV19 12 CASSPATGAQYF TGTGCCAGTAGTCCCGCGACAGGGGCCCAGTACTTC
- TRBJ1-1 - TRBV15 13 CATSRDLRTEAFF TGTGCCACCAGCAGAGATCTTAGGACTGAAGCTTTCTTT
TRBD2 TRBJ2-5 - TRBV28 13 CASRWLAAETQYF TGTGCCAGCCGTTGGCTAGCGGCAGAGACCCAGTACTTC
- TRBJ2-1 - TRBV7-8 17 CASSLGGGRGMGDEQFF TGTGCCAGCAGCTTAGGTGGAGGTCGCGGGATGGGGGATGAGCAGTTCTTC
- TRBJ1-1 - TRBV7-2 13 CASSLGTGTEAFF TGTGCCAGCAGTCTTGGGACGGGCACTGAAGCTTTCTTT
TRBD2 TRBJ2-5 - TRBV5-1 14 CASTTSGIQETQYF TGCGCCAGCACCACTAGCGGGATTCAAGAGACCCAGTACTTC